This is a list of T cell receptor beta chains from one sample in a study of blood T cells in healthy people across ages. Via MiXCR, TCRdb re-called the 5' RACE reads, giving one row per CDR3 protein. The profile covers around 800,000 distinct CDR3 sequences, with roughly 44% appearing a single time and about 21% taken by the ten largest. Sequenced sample: blood. The source is a man in his sixties in good health. Both conserved end residues are part of each CDR3. Fields, in order: V gene, J gene, D gene, clone size, CDR3 DNA, CDR3 protein. The D gene is left open where the match is weak. Where a row states a size, it is once, few, many or the class of an expanded clone; other rows omit it.

TRBV19	TRBJ1-6	TRBD1	.	TGTGCCAGTTGCGACAGGGGAAATTCACCCCTCCACTTT	CASCDRGNSPLHF
TRBV11-3	TRBJ2-7	.	.	TGTGCCAGCACAAACCAGGGATACGAGCAGTACTTC	CASTNQGYEQYF
TRBV9	TRBJ1-2	TRBD1	few	TGTGCCAGCAGCTTCTCAGGGGGCGCCGACTATGGCTACACCTTC	CASSFSGGADYGYTF
TRBV29-1	TRBJ2-1	TRBD1	.	TGCAGCTTCTCAACGGGGACAGGGGGCTACGAGCAGTTCTTC	CSFSTGTGGYEQFF
TRBV7-9	TRBJ2-5	TRBD1	few	TGTGCCAGCAGCTTAGGGGGACAGCCAGAGACCCAGTACTTC	CASSLGGQPETQYF
TRBV4-1	TRBJ2-1	.	.	TGCGCCAGCAGCGTCGATCTAAATGAGCAGTTCTTC	CASSVDLNEQFF
TRBV20-1	TRBJ2-1	TRBD2	.	TGCAGTACCTATCCTAGCGGGGGGGGCTACAATGAGCAGTTCTTC	CSTYPSGGGYNEQFF
TRBV10-2	TRBJ2-5	TRBD2	.	TGCGCCAGCAGGGCGGGAGAGAGGACCCAGTACTTC	CASRAGERTQYF
TRBV7-8	TRBJ1-5	.	.	TGTGCCAGCAGCTTGGAACTCCCCGATCAGCCCCAGCATTTT	CASSLELPDQPQHF
TRBV20-1	TRBJ2-1	TRBD2	.	TGCAGTGCTTCCCCGGGACTAGCGGGGGGGAGCTCCTACAATGAGCAGTTCTTC	CSASPGLAGGSSYNEQFF
TRBV9	TRBJ2-7	.	.	TGTGCCAGCAGCCCTAGGGCGGCCTCCTACGAGCAGTACTTC	CASSPRAASYEQYF
TRBV20-1	TRBJ2-6	TRBD2	.	TGCGGTGCTAGCGGGGGGAGCTCTGGGGCCAACGTCCTGACTTTC	CGASGGSSGANVLTF
TRBV24-1	TRBJ2-2	.	.	TGTGCCACCAGTGGACAGGCATCGAACACCGGGGAGCTGTTTTTT	CATSGQASNTGELFF
TRBV20-1	TRBJ2-6	.	.	TGCAGTGCTAGAGATCTGAGCGCAGGAGTCGGCTCTGGGGCCAACGTCCTGACTTTC	CSARDLSAGVGSGANVLTF
TRBV6-5	TRBJ2-5	TRBD2	few	TGTGCCAGCAGCAAACGGACTAGAGTGGAGACCCAGTACTTC	CASSKRTRVETQYF
TRBV12-3/TRBV12-4	TRBJ2-3	TRBD2	.	TGTGCCAGCAGTTTGCTAGCGGGGGAAACAGATACGCAGTATTTT	CASSLLAGETDTQYF
TRBV9	TRBJ1-4	.	.	TGTGCCAGCAGCGTAGGGGGGTCAACTAATGAAAAACTGTTTTTT	CASSVGGSTNEKLFF
TRBV7-6	TRBJ2-7	.	few	TGTGCCAGCAGCTTATTGGGTAGGCACGAGCAGTACTTC	CASSLLGRHEQYF
TRBV29-1	TRBJ2-3	.	many	TGCAGCGTTTTGGACGGCACAGATACGCAGTATTTT	CSVLDGTDTQYF
TRBV11-2	TRBJ2-1	.	.	TGTGCCAGCACCCTTCACGGCCTGGGAATCGATGAGCAGTTCTTC	CASTLHGLGIDEQFF
TRBV6-2/TRBV6-3	TRBJ2-4	.	few	TGTGCCAGCAGATTGGTGGGTACCAAAAACATTCAGTACTTC	CASRLVGTKNIQYF
TRBV5-1	TRBJ2-1	TRBD1	.	TGCGCCAGCGCGGGGACAGGGGGCTTTAATGAGCAGTTCTTC	CASAGTGGFNEQFF
TRBV20-1	TRBJ2-1	.	.	TGCAGTGCTAGAACAGACAGGCCCTCCTACGAGCAGTTCTTC	CSARTDRPSYEQFF
TRBV7-2	TRBJ2-7	TRBD2	few	TGTGCCAGCAGCTTCTTTTCGCGGGGGGCGTTCTACGAGCAGTACTTC	CASSFFSRGAFYEQYF
TRBV12-5	TRBJ2-3	.	.	TGTGCTAGTGGTTTTGCTGGGATCGCAGATACGCAGTATTTT	CASGFAGIADTQYF
TRBV7-9	TRBJ2-7	.	.	TGTGCCAGCAGCTGCGGAACAGTGGACGAGCAGTACTTC	CASSCGTVDEQYF
TRBV6-2/TRBV6-3	TRBJ2-7	TRBD2	few	TGTGCCAGCAGAACCGGGACTAGACTCGCCTACGAGCAGTACTTC	CASRTGTRLAYEQYF
TRBV10-3	TRBJ2-5	TRBD2	few	TGTGCCATCAGTGACCGGGGGGGTCGGGAGACCCAGTACTTC	CAISDRGGRETQYF
TRBV7-2	TRBJ2-5	.	.	TGTGCCAGCAGCTTGACTATCGGGTACCAAGAGACCCAGTACTTC	CASSLTIGYQETQYF
TRBV10-2	TRBJ2-4	.	.	TGCGCCAGCAGCTTTACGTCGGGGACGGCCAAAAACATTCAGTACTTC	CASSFTSGTAKNIQYF
TRBV15	TRBJ1-1	.	.	TGTGCCACCAGTCCCGACATGAACACTGAAGCTTTCTTT	CATSPDMNTEAFF
TRBV7-9	TRBJ1-1	.	.	TGTGCCAGCAGCTTAGTGGGGGGCCTGAACACTGAAGCTTTCTTT	CASSLVGGLNTEAFF
TRBV10-3	TRBJ2-3	.	few	TGTGCCACCAAAGCCGCAGATACGCAGTATTTT	CATKAADTQYF
TRBV20-1	TRBJ2-7	.	.	TGCAGTGCTAGAGATAGGGCAGGGCTCACCTACGAGCAGTACTTC	CSARDRAGLTYEQYF
TRBV20-1	TRBJ2-5	TRBD2	.	TGCAGTGCTCCCTGGGGTAGCGGGGGGGCAGAGACCCAGTACTTC	CSAPWGSGGAETQYF